The following is a T cell receptor (beta chain) sequence with its context. Its specificity is not known. V was pared by 10 bases and J by 11 bases, with 12 bases between. CDR1 is MDHEN and CDR2 is SYDVKM in the germline V gene. There are 10 residues in the CDR3. The assay was immunoSEQ multiplex PCR, and TCRdb's table has in-frame clones only and misses some. The data show 95,000 to 150,000 clones, with about nine tenths seen just once and 4.4% held by the top ten. The entry originates in a study of T cell responses to AZD1222 COVID-19 vaccine. Study-wide findings and caveats: Within unmutated variant regions lay the reported targets of nearly half of spike-specific TCRs.

Sequencing was performed on peripheral blood, taken on day 0 of MenACWY control vaccination. V gene TRBV28 combines with J gene TRBJ1-5; D unclear. This sequence originates from an adult in good health. The DNA for the CDR3 is TGTGCCACCCGACATACCTCCCAGCATTTT. This codes for CATRHTSQHF.